The clone carrying this T cell receptor (beta chain) appeared many times. The CDR3 is 13 amino acids. Trimming stripped 3 bases from V and 2 bases from J, with 8 bases between. Germline V gene lookup returns CDR1 SEHNR and CDR2 FQNEAQ (reference sequence). A constant-region primer primed TCR beta cDNA synthesis from 400 to 600 ng of total RNA. The TCR beta library was amplified through three nested multiplex PCR rounds in a modified ARM-PCR procedure. Primers for the first two PCR rounds were TRBV1-TRBV30 forward primers and a C-beta reverse primer (about 10 cycles per round). TCRdb independently ran MiXCR on the multiplex PCR reads; one entry per CDR3 protein. This table has fewer than 150,000 distinct CDR3 sequences, 60% to 70% appearing once. The data were taken from a study of tumor-infiltrating lymphocytes in primary liver carcinoma. Study context: Tumors were stage T1-T3 N0M0, roughly 4.2 to 11 cm across.

Co-extraction of both nucleic acids (RNA and DNA) used roughly 20-34 mg of unsorted bulk tissue. Sampling of every tumor involved five separate regions. These included the tumor centre. This receptor was identified in a woman aged 55-75 years with primary liver carcinoma and hepatitis B virus infection. Sequencing was carried out using liver tumor tissue from sampling region 1. Subset given: tumor region T1, superior pole. The rearrangement links TRBV7-9 to TRBJ2-7; D gene uncertain. CDR3 sequence: CASSFPNTYEQYF. In DNA, the CDR3 is TGTGCCAGCAGCTTCCCCAATACCTACGAGCAGTACTTC. Based on the CDR3 plus reference TRBV7-9 and TRBJ2-7, the full variable domain is DTGVSQNPRHKITKRGQNVTFRCDPISEHNRLYWYRQTLGQGPEFLTYFQNEAQLEKSRLLSDRFSAERPKGSFSTLEIQRTEQGDSAMYLCASSFPNTYEQYFGPGTRLTVT.